Given below is one T cell receptor (beta chain) in context. J was trimmed by 4 bases and V by 4 bases; bases with no gene match: 3. Germline loops: CDR1 MNHEY, CDR2 SMNVEV (reference sequence). The CDR3 spans 14 residues. The sample comes from a study of blood T cell repertoires in COVID-19. Method: immunoSEQ multiplex PCR; TCRdb's copy keeps in-frame clones and lacks some. This table holds under 60,000 clones, roughly nine tenths found once. The J gene is TRBJ1-5, the V gene TRBV27; 8 positions agree with TRBD1. This clonotype was sampled from a man in his 60s with acute or convalescent COVID-19. Sequenced material: peripheral blood. CDR3: CASSSGTGNQPQHF. The CDR3 DNA sequence: TGTGCCAGCAGTTCCGGGACAGGTAATCAGCCCCAGCATTTT.